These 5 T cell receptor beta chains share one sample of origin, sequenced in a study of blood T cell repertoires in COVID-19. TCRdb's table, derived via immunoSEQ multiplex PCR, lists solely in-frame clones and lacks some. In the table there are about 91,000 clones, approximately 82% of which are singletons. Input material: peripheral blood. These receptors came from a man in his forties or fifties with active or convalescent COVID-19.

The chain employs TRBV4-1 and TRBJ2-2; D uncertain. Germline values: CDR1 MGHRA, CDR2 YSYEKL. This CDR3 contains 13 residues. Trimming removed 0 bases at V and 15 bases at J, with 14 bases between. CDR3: CASSQDPPGTLFF. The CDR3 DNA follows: TGCGCCAGCAGCCAAGACCCTCCAGGTACGTTGTTTTTT.

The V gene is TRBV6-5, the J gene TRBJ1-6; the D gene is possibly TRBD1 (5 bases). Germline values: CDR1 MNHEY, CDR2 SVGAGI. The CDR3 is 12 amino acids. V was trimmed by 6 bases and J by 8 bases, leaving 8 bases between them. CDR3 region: CASSQGDSPLHF. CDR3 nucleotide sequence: TGTGCCAGCAGCCAGGGTGATTCACCCCTCCACTTT.

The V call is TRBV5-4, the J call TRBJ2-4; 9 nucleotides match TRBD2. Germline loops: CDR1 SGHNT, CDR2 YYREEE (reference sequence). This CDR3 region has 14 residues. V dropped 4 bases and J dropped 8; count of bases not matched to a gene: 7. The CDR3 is CASSQAGGRDIQYF. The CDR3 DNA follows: TGTGCCAGCAGCCAAGCGGGGGGTAGGGACATTCAGTACTTC. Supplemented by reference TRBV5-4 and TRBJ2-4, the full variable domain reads ETGVTQSPTHLIKTRGQQVTLRCSSQSGHNTVSWYQQALGQGPQFIFQYYREEENGRGNFPPRFSGLQFPNYSSELNVNALELDDSALYLCASSQAGGRDIQYFGAGTRLSVL.

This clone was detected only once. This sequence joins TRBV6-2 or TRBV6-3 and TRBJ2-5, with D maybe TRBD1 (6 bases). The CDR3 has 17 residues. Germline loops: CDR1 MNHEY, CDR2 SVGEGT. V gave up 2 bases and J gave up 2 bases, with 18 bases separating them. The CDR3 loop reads CASSYGGQQSLQETQYF. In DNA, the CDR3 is TGTGCCAGCAGTTACGGAGGACAGCAAAGCCTGCAAGAGACCCAGTACTTC.

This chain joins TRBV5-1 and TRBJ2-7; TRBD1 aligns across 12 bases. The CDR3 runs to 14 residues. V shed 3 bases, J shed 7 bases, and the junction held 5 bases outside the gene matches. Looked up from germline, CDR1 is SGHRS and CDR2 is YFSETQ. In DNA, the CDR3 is TGCGCCAGCAGCTCGGGACAGGGGGCCAAGGAGCAGTACTTC. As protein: CASSSGQGAKEQYF. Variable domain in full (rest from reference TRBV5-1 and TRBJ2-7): KAGVTQTPRYLIKTRGQQVTLSCSPISGHRSVSWYQQTPGQGLQFLFEYFSETQRNKGNFPGRFSGRQFSNSRSEMNVSTLELGDSALYLCASSSGQGAKEQYFGPGTRLTVT.